This TCR beta chain is from a study of OX40 agonist ivuxolimab in advanced cancers. This CDR3 has 15 amino acids. CDR1 and CDR2 (germline): SGHRS, YFSETQ. Unmatched junction bases numbered 7, after V lost 0 bases and J lost 4 bases. TCRdb's copy holds only in-frame clones and misses some; the assay was immunoSEQ multiplex PCR. The sample carries 100,000 to 150,000 clones, 92% recorded once. The chain joins TRBV5-1 to TRBJ2-7, with 7 positions matching TRBD1. This TCR derives from an adult with an advanced solid tumor such as melanoma, head and neck, liver or kidney cancer. Sample: CD4+ or CD8+ T cells sorted from blood, taken in a trial of the OX40 agonist ivuxolimab. CDR3 in DNA: TGCGCCAGCAGCTTGGGAGGGACAGAGTCTTACGAGCAGTACTTC. As protein: CASSLGGTESYEQYF.